The 21 T cell receptor beta chains in this list originate from one sample, sequenced in a study of T cell clones after liver transplantation. Here immunoSEQ multiplex PCR was the method, and the copy in TCRdb shows in-frame clones only, minus some. The sample holds about 74,000 clones; roughly 80% are singletons and the top ten take about 0.6%. The input for sequencing was CD4+ T cells from blood, taken before liver transplant. The origin of the receptors is a human donor who received a liver transplant.

The J gene is TRBJ2-7, the V gene TRBV9, with TRBD1 matching over 7 bases. This CDR3 has 13 amino acids. V lost 4 bases to trimming and J lost 7 bases; unmatched junction nucleotides: 8. Looked up from germline, CDR1 is SGDLS and CDR2 is YYNGEE. The CDR3 DNA is TGTGCCAGCAGCCTCGCCGGGACAGAAGAGCAGTACTTC. It codes for CASSLAGTEEQYF.

This clone was recorded a few times. This sequence joins TRBV18 and TRBJ2-5; the D gene is possibly TRBD1 (5 bases). The germline CDR1 and CDR2 sequences are KGHSH and LQKENI. V dropped 1 base and J dropped 2 bases, with 11 bases sitting between them. The CDR3 is made up of 15 amino acids. The CDR3 reads CASSPRQKIQETQYF. The DNA of the CDR3 is TGTGCCAGCTCACCACGACAGAAGATTCAAGAGACCCAGTACTTC.

V and J are TRBV5-4 and TRBJ2-1; 9 bases are shared with TRBD2. The CDR3 runs 15 residues. Germline loops: CDR1 SGHNT, CDR2 YYREEE (reference sequence). V was pared by 0 bases and J by 6 bases, with 4 bases of the junction left unmatched. The CDR3 protein is CASSLGSGSLNEQFF. The CDR3 nucleotides are TGTGCCAGCAGCTTGGGTAGCGGGAGCCTCAATGAGCAGTTCTTC.

This clone has just one count. The chain joins TRBV6-5 to TRBJ1-2; D perhaps matches TRBD1 (6 bases). The CDR3 length is 14 residues. The germline CDR1 and CDR2 sequences are MNHEY and SVGAGI. V was clipped by 7 bases and J by 4 bases, with 16 bases between them. For the CDR3, the DNA is TGTGCCAGCACCCAGGGGAAGGGGATCTATGGCTACACCTTC. Translated: CASTQGKGIYGYTF.

The V call is TRBV19, the J call TRBJ1-4; 10 bases map to TRBD1. Germline lookup yields CDR1 LNHDA and CDR2 SQIVND (reference sequence). V lost 5 bases to trimming and J lost 4 bases; unmatched junction nucleotides: 1. CDR3 size: 14 residues. Written as DNA, the CDR3 is TGTGCCAGTAGTTGGACAGGGGGTAATGAAAAACTGTTTTTT. Its translation is CASSWTGGNEKLFF.

The genes are TRBV10-1 and TRBJ2-5, with a tentative D call TRBD1 (7 bases). Germline values: CDR1 WNHNN, CDR2 SYGVQD (reference sequence). The CDR3 runs 16 residues. Trimming removed 4 bases from V and 3 bases from J, with 18 bases in between. The CDR3 is CASSGLDRDLKETQYF. CDR3 nucleotides: TGCGCCAGCAGTGGGCTTGACAGGGACTTAAAAGAGACCCAGTACTTC.

The chain has TRBV21-1 and TRBJ1-2; the D call TRBD1 from the table was never checked on the DNA. TRBV21-1 is described as a pseudogene. The CDR3 loop spans 17 amino acids. This CDR3 reads CASSRNGGEGTDYGYTF. CDR3 sequence (DNA): TGTGCCAGCAGCCGAAATGGGGGCGAAGGGACCGACTATGGCTACACCTTC.

The J gene is TRBJ1-1, the V gene TRBV28; 11 positions match TRBD1. Looked up from germline, CDR1 is MDHEN and CDR2 is SYDVKM. The CDR3 is 15 residues long. V lost 5 bases to trimming and J lost 4 bases; unmatched junction nucleotides: 6. The CDR3 protein is CASSVPGTGGTEAFF. CDR3 DNA sequence: TGTGCCAGCAGTGTCCCCGGGACAGGGGGCACTGAAGCTTTCTTT. Together with reference TRBV28 and TRBJ1-1, the CDR3 gives the full variable domain: DVKVTQSSRYLVKRTGEKVFLECVQDMDHENMFWYRQDPGLGLRLIYFSYDVKMKEKGDIPEGYSVSREKKERFSLILESASTNQTSMYLCASSVPGTGGTEAFFGQGTRLTVV.

This clone occurred once. The rearrangement links TRBV10-2 to TRBJ1-1; the D gene is possibly TRBD1 (6 bases). Trimming left V 6 bases short and J 11 bases short, with 16 bases between. CDR3 length: 12 residues. Looked up from germline, CDR1 is WSHSY and CDR2 is SAAADI. The CDR3, as DNA: TGCGCCAGCAGACCCCTACAGGGAGAGGCTTTCTTT. It is translated as CASRPLQGEAFF.

The V gene is TRBV5-1, the J gene TRBJ2-7; TRBD1 matches 7 bases. J gave up 5 bases and V 2 bases, and 13 bases lay outside the gene matches. The CDR3 runs to 16 residues. Germline V gene data show CDR1 as SGHRS and CDR2 as YFSETQ. The CDR3 DNA is TGCGCCAGCAGCTTACCCCCGACAGGGATCTTCCACGAGCAGTACTTC. It is translated as CASSLPPTGIFHEQYF.

The chain is built from TRBV18 and TRBJ1-1, with D uncertain. CDR1 and CDR2 (germline): KGHSH, LQKENI. The CDR3 is made up of 12 amino acids. V shed 8 bases and J shed 0 bases, with 7 bases lying between them. The DNA for the CDR3 is TGTGCCAGCACCAGCGTGAACACTGAAGCTTTCTTT. It translates to CASTSVNTEAFF.

The rearrangement uses TRBV5-1 and TRBJ2-2; TRBD1 or TRBD2 may be the D gene (5 bases each). The CDR3 spans 17 residues. Trimming shortened V by 2 bases and J by 5 bases, and 19 bases separated the two germline ends. CDR1 is SGHRS, CDR2 YFSETQ, per germline. The CDR3 loop reads CASSFRGVGETTGELFF. CDR3 coding DNA: TGCGCCAGCAGCTTCAGAGGGGTTGGCGAAACTACCGGGGAGCTGTTTTTT.

This sequence joins TRBV4-3 and TRBJ2-5; TRBD2 aligns across 11 bases. Germline values: CDR1 LGHNA, CDR2 YSLEER. The CDR3 sequence is 17 residues long. V trimming: 0 bases; J trimming: 5 bases; junction bases outside the gene matches: 8. The chain's CDR3 is CASSQDSVAGGGETQYF. CDR3 nucleotide sequence: TGCGCCAGCAGCCAAGATAGTGTAGCGGGAGGGGGGGAGACCCAGTACTTC.

The genes are TRBV29-1 and TRBJ2-3, with TRBD2 identical over 12 bases. The germline V gene has CDR1 SQVTM and CDR2 ANQGSEA. CDR3 size: 13 residues. The J segment lost 3 bases and the V segment lost 6 bases, leaving 1 base of the junction unmatched. In DNA form, the CDR3 reads TGCAGCGTCGGACTAGCGGGGACAGATACGCAGTATTTT. Translating it yields CSVGLAGTDTQYF.

The genes are TRBV7-3 and TRBJ1-1; no firm D call. This CDR3 spans 13 amino acids. The V gene's germline CDR1 is SGHTA and CDR2 FQGTGA. Trimming removed 6 bases at V and 0 bases at J, with 8 bases between. DNA for the CDR3: TGTGCCAGCAGTTCGGCTATGAACACTGAAGCTTTCTTT. It yields the protein CASSSAMNTEAFF.

The rearrangement joins TRBV28 to TRBJ1-2; TRBD1 aligns across 7 bases. The length of the CDR3 is 16 residues. Germline CDR1 and CDR2: MDHEN and SYDVKM. V lost 6 bases, J lost 3 bases, and 13 bases stayed unmatched. In nucleotides, the CDR3 is TGTGCCAGCAGCCCTAGACAGGGCCAGGGAGACTATGGCTACACCTTC. Amino acids: CASSPRQGQGDYGYTF.

The V call is TRBV15, the J call TRBJ2-5; tentative D call: TRBD2 (6 bases). Trimming shortened V by 1 base and J by 2 bases, and 8 bases separated the two germline ends. The CDR3 extends over 14 amino acids. CDR1 and CDR2 from the germline V gene are LNHNV and YYDKDF (reference sequence). The DNA for the CDR3 is TGTGCCACCAGCAGAGGGGACTCGCAAGAGACCCAGTACTTC. Residues: CATSRGDSQETQYF.

The V call is TRBV14, the J call TRBJ1-2; D ambiguous. Trimming took 3 bases from V and 7 from J, leaving 15 bases between them. The CDR3 is 14 residues long. Germline V CDR1 and CDR2: SGHDN, FVKESK. The DNA for the CDR3 is TGTGCCAGCAGCCAGAACGGTAGGGTTCCTGGCTACACCTTC. Its translation is CASSQNGRVPGYTF.

This rearrangement joins TRBV9 to TRBJ1-1; D possibly corresponds to TRBD1 (5 bases). Trimming took 4 bases from V and 7 from J, leaving 20 bases between them. Germline CDR1 SGDLS, CDR2 YYNGEE. This CDR3 contains 15 residues. The CDR3 DNA follows: TGTGCCAGCAGCCGAGCGGACACCCTCCAGGGTGAAGCTTTCTTT. It specifies CASSRADTLQGEAFF.

The V call is TRBV7-6, the J call TRBJ2-1; no clear D. The germline V and J ends were trimmed by 5 bases and 5 bases, with 10 bases remaining between them. CDR3 size: 13 residues. Germline CDR1 and CDR2: SGHVS and FNYEAQ. CDR3: CASSRTLNNEQFF. In DNA form, the CDR3 reads TGTGCCAGCAGCCGAACCCTTAACAATGAGCAGTTCTTC.

The V gene is TRBV28, the J gene TRBJ1-1, with D perhaps TRBD1 (5 bases). Per the germline V gene, CDR1 is MDHEN and CDR2 is SYDVKM. This CDR3 comprises 22 residues. V shed 1 base and J shed 1 base, with 31 bases lying between them. CDR3 residues: CASSLSQYRVLGEKGGNTEAFF. The CDR3, as DNA: TGTGCCAGCAGTTTATCACAATATCGTGTGTTGGGGGAAAAGGGTGGGAACACTGAAGCTTTCTTT.